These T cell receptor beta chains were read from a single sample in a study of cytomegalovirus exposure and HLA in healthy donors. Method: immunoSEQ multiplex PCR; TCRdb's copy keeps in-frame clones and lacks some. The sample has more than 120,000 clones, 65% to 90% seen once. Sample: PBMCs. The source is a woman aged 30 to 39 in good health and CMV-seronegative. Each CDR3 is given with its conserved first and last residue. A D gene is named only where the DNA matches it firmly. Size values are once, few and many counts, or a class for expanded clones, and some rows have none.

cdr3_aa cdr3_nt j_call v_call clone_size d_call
CASSHGTGGDYGYTF TGCGCCAGCAGCCACGGGACAGGGGGTGACTATGGCTACACCTTC TRBJ1-2 TRBV4-3 few TRBD1
CAISTSQGGNQPQHF TGTGCCATCTCTACCTCACAGGGCGGCAATCAGCCCCAGCATTTT TRBJ1-5 TRBV10-3 - -
CASSREAYNSPLHF TGTGCCAGCAGCCGGGAAGCCTATAATTCACCCCTCCACTTT TRBJ1-6 TRBV5-6 - -
CSVENIAGELFF TGCAGCGTTGAAAATATCGCCGGGGAGCTGTTTTTT TRBJ2-2 TRBV29-1 - -
CASSAGVMNTEAFF TGTGCCAGCAGCGCAGGGGTCATGAACACTGAAGCTTTCTTT TRBJ1-1 TRBV7-2 - -
CASSYRGGVREKLFF TGTGCCAGCAGTTACCGGGGGGGGGTACGGGAAAAACTGTTTTTT TRBJ1-4 TRBV6-6 - -
CASSDRGLNTEAFF TGTGCCAGTAGCGACAGGGGGCTGAACACTGAAGCTTTCTTT TRBJ1-1 TRBV19 - TRBD1
CASSPPEGVHEQYF TGTGCCAGCAGCCCCCCGGAGGGAGTCCACGAGCAGTACTTC TRBJ2-7 TRBV7-9 once -
CASSTGQGRQETQYF TGTGCCAGCAGCACCGGACAGGGGCGGCAAGAGACCCAGTACTTC TRBJ2-5 TRBV11-2 - TRBD1
CASSGGGVQSGNTIYF TGTGCCAGCAGTGGGGGGGGCGTACAATCTGGAAACACCATATATTTT TRBJ1-3 TRBV6-1 - -
CASSYGGARGYTF TGTGCCAGCAGTTACGGGGGGGCGCGCGGCTACACCTTC TRBJ1-2 TRBV6-6 few -
CASSPVLSGGADNEQFF TGTGCCAGCTCACCCGTTTTGAGCGGGGGGGCCGACAATGAGCAGTTCTTC TRBJ2-1 TRBV18 once TRBD2
CASSQDRATGELFF TGTGCCAGCTCACAAGACAGGGCCACCGGGGAGCTGTTTTTT TRBJ2-2 TRBV18 - TRBD1
CASSLDPRDEKLFF TGTGCCAGCAGCTTGGACCCCCGGGATGAAAAACTGTTTTTT TRBJ1-4 TRBV5-4 - -
CASSKGQSSYNSPLHF TGCGCCAGCAGCAAGGGACAGAGCTCCTATAATTCACCCCTCCACTTT TRBJ1-6 TRBV5-1 - TRBD1
CASSKTSGRAWNEQFF TGCGCCAGCAGCAAGACTAGCGGGAGGGCCTGGAATGAGCAGTTCTTC TRBJ2-1 TRBV10-1 few TRBD2
CAISESGTGFSYNEQFF TGTGCCATCAGTGAGTCTGGGACAGGGTTCTCCTACAATGAGCAGTTCTTC TRBJ2-1 TRBV10-3 - TRBD1
CSVDFGAETEAFF TGCAGCGTTGATTTTGGGGCGGAAACTGAAGCTTTCTTT TRBJ1-1 TRBV29-1 - -
CASSFGTGGREAFF TGTGCCAGCAGTTTCGGGACAGGGGGGAGAGAAGCTTTCTTT TRBJ1-1 TRBV2 - TRBD1
CAWSGILAGGPGEQFF TGTGCCTGGAGTGGGATATTAGCGGGGGGGCCGGGTGAGCAGTTCTTC TRBJ2-1 TRBV30 - TRBD2
CASSFEGVNTGELFF TGCGCCAGCAGCTTCGAGGGGGTGAACACCGGGGAGCTGTTTTTT TRBJ2-2 TRBV5-1 - -
CASSFGTSGGLQAYEQYF TGTGCCAGCAGCTTTGGTACTAGCGGGGGGCTACAAGCCTACGAGCAGTACTTC TRBJ2-7 TRBV11-2 - TRBD2
CASTQGSLGTYEQYF TGTGCCAGCACCCAAGGGAGTCTAGGGACCTACGAGCAGTACTTC TRBJ2-7 TRBV11-2 - -
CASSSLLAGVSDTQYF TGCGCCAGCAGCTCCCTACTAGCGGGAGTATCAGATACGCAGTATTTT TRBJ2-3 TRBV5-1 - TRBD2
CAWTPGTGNTEAFF TGTGCCTGGACCCCCGGGACAGGAAACACTGAAGCTTTCTTT TRBJ1-1 TRBV30 - TRBD1
CSSSAGPEVSTDTQYF TGTTCCAGCAGCGCGGGCCCCGAAGTGAGCACAGATACGCAGTATTTT TRBJ2-3 TRBV7-9 - -
CASSQKGQGGAGELFF TGCGCCAGCAGCCAAAAGGGACAGGGGGGGGCCGGGGAGCTGTTTTTT TRBJ2-2 TRBV4-1 - TRBD1
CASSQVLARSAFF TGCGCCAGCAGCCAAGTCCTAGCCCGCAGCGCTTTCTTT TRBJ1-1 TRBV4-3 - -
CASTWTGGTEAFF TGCGCCAGCACTTGGACAGGGGGCACTGAAGCTTTCTTT TRBJ1-1 TRBV10-2 once TRBD1
CASSPGTGWKNGYTF TGCGCCAGCAGCCCTGGAACGGGATGGAAAAATGGCTACACCTTC TRBJ1-2 TRBV4-1 once -
CASSPGQGSEKLFF TGTGCCAGCAGTCCGGGCCAAGGGAGTGAAAAACTGTTTTTT TRBJ1-4 TRBV6-4 - -
CASSQGPGGSRQETQYF TGCGCCAGCAGCCAAGGTCCAGGGGGCTCTAGGCAAGAGACCCAGTACTTC TRBJ2-5 TRBV4-3 - TRBD1
CASSEVWTASYEQYF TGTGCCAGCAGTGAAGTCTGGACAGCAAGCTACGAGCAGTACTTC TRBJ2-7 TRBV6-1 - -
CVFRRGTGASNEQFF TGTGTTTTCCGCCGCGGGACAGGGGCTTCAAATGAGCAGTTCTTC TRBJ2-1 TRBV7-9 few TRBD1
CASSLNSGKDHNEQFF TGTGCCAGCAGCCTAAATAGCGGGAAAGACCACAATGAGCAGTTCTTC TRBJ2-1 TRBV7-9 - TRBD2
CASSSQGAMNTEAFF TGTGCCAGTAGTTCGCAGGGGGCCATGAACACTGAAGCTTTCTTT TRBJ1-1 TRBV19 - TRBD1
CASSQEISGGFQETQYF TGCGCCAGCAGCCAAGAAATAAGCGGGGGATTCCAAGAGACCCAGTACTTC TRBJ2-5 TRBV4-1 - TRBD2
CSVDPGGNTGELFF TGCAGCGTTGACCCAGGGGGCAACACCGGGGAGCTGTTTTTT TRBJ2-2 TRBV29-1 - TRBD1
CASSLASGGTSTDTQYF TGTGCCAGCAGCTTAGCTAGCGGGGGAACTAGCACAGATACGCAGTATTTT TRBJ2-3 TRBV7-2 - TRBD2
CASSFGLADYEQYF TGTGCCAGCAGTTTCGGGCTAGCGGACTACGAGCAGTACTTC TRBJ2-7 TRBV28 - TRBD2
CATSGEGFAYTF TGTGCCACCAGCGGGGAGGGTTTTGCCTACACCTTC TRBJ1-2 TRBV15 - -
CASTPDRVTATQYF TGCGCCAGCACTCCCGACAGGGTCACGGCGACCCAGTACTTC TRBJ2-5 TRBV5-1 - TRBD1
CASSYPGTGRAFF TGTGCCAGCAGTTACCCCGGGACAGGGCGAGCTTTCTTT TRBJ1-1 TRBV6-5 few TRBD1
CASSGLAVLSYEQYF TGTGCCAGCAGCGGACTAGCGGTCCTCTCCTACGAGCAGTACTTC TRBJ2-7 TRBV6-6 few TRBD2
CASSPGTSGIYEQYF TGCGCCAGCAGCCCCGGGACTAGCGGGATCTACGAGCAGTACTTC TRBJ2-7 TRBV5-1 - TRBD2
CASKQDRNYYEQYF TGTGCCAGCAAGCAGGACAGGAATTACTACGAGCAGTACTTC TRBJ2-7 TRBV2 - TRBD1
CASRKTGGPDTQYF TGTGCCAGTAGAAAGACAGGGGGCCCAGATACGCAGTATTTT TRBJ2-3 TRBV19 - TRBD1
CASSAPGAEAFF TGCGCCAGCAGCGCCCCAGGGGCTGAAGCTTTCTTT TRBJ1-1 TRBV5-1 few -
CASSRPGQGVTGELFF TGTGCCAGCAGCCGCCCGGGACAGGGCGTCACCGGGGAGCTGTTTTTT TRBJ2-2 TRBV5-6 few TRBD1
CASSLGGRGSEQYF TGTGCCAGCAGCTTGGGGGGGAGGGGATCCGAGCAGTACTTC TRBJ2-7 TRBV5-5 - TRBD2
CASSFRQTGGNTEAFF TGTGCCAGCAGCTTTAGACAGACAGGGGGCAACACTGAAGCTTTCTTT TRBJ1-1 TRBV7-9 once TRBD1
CASSQDLGAGADEQYF TGCGCCAGCAGCCAAGACCTGGGGGCAGGGGCGGACGAGCAGTACTTC TRBJ2-7 TRBV4-3 - -
CASSPGPNEKLFF TGCGCCAGCAGCCCGGGTCCTAATGAAAAACTGTTTTTT TRBJ1-4 TRBV5-1 - -
CASSLAGRTGYTF TGTGCCAGTAGCCTAGCAGGTAGAACTGGCTACACCTTC TRBJ1-2 TRBV19 - -
CASRGTGGRGVNNEQFF TGTGCCAGTAGAGGGACAGGGGGCAGGGGTGTCAATAATGAGCAGTTCTTC TRBJ2-1 TRBV19 - TRBD1
CATSRGQTNQPQHF TGTGCCACCAGCAGAGGACAGACCAATCAGCCCCAGCATTTT TRBJ1-5 TRBV15 - -
CTLGAAKNIQYF TGCACCTTGGGGGCAGCCAAAAACATTCAGTACTTC TRBJ2-4 TRBV1 - -
CASSERAVHENEQFF TGTGCCAGCAGTGAAAGAGCGGTCCACGAGAATGAGCAGTTCTTC TRBJ2-1 TRBV6-1 - -
CASSSGQGLNTEAFF TGCGCCAGCAGCTCTGGACAGGGACTTAACACTGAAGCTTTCTTT TRBJ1-1 TRBV5-1 few TRBD1
CASSLGGWLDNEQFF TGTGCCAGCAGCTTAGGGGGCTGGCTAGACAATGAGCAGTTCTTC TRBJ2-1 TRBV7-7 - -